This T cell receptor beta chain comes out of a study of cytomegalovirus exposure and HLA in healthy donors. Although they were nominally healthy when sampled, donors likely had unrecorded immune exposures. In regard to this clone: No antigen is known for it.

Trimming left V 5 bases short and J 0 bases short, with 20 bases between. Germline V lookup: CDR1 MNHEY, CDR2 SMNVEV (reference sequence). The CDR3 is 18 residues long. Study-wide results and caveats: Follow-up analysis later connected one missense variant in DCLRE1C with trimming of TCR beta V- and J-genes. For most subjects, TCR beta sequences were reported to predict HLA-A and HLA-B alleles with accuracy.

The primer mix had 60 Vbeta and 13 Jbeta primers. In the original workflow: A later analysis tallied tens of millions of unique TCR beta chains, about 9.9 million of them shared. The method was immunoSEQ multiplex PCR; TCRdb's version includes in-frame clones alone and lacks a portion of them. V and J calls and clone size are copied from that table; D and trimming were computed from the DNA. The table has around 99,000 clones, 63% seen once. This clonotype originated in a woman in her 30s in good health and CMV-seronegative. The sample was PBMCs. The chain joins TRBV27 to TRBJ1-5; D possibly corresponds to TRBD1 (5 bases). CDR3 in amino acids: CASSRRGQGYRSNQPQHF. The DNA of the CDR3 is TGTGCCAGCAGTCGAAGGGGTCAGGGATATCGTAGCAATCAGCCCCAGCATTTT.